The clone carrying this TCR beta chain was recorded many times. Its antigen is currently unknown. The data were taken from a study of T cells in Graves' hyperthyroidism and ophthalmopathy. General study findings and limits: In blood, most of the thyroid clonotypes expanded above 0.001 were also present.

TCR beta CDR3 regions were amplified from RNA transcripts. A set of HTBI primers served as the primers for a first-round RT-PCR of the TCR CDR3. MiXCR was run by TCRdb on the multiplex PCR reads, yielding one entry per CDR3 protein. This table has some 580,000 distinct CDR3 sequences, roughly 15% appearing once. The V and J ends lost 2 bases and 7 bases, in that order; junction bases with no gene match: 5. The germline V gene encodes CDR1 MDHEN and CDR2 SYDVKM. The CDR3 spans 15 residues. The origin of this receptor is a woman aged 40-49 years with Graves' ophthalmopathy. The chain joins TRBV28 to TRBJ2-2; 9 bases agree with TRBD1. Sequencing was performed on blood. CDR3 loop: CASSLTGGLGGELFF. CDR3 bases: TGTGCCAGCAGTTTAACAGGGGGCCTCGGCGGGGAGCTGTTTTTT. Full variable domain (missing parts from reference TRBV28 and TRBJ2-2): DVKVTQSSRYLVKRTGEKVFLECVQDMDHENMFWYRQDPGLGLRLIYFSYDVKMKEKGDIPEGYSVSREKKERFSLILESASTNQTSMYLCASSLTGGLGGELFFGEGSRLTVL.